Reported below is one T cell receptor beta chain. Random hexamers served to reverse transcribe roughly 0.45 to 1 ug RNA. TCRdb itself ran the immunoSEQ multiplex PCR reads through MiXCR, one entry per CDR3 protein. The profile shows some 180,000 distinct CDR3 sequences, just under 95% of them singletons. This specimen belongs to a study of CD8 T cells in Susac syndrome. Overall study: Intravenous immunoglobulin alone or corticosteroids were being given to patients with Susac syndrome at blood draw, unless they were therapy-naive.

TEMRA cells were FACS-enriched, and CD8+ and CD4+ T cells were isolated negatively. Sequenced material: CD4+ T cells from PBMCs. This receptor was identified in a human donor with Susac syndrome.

The CDR3 nucleotides read TGTGCCAGCAGCCCCACAAAGGGCCATCAGCCCCAGCATTTT. Protein: CASSPTKGHQPQHF. This chain uses TRBV14 with TRBJ1-5; no clear D gene. The CDR3 is 14 amino acids. Trimming took 4 bases from V and 5 from J, leaving 12 bases between them. Germline assignment: CDR1 SGHDN and CDR2 FVKESK.